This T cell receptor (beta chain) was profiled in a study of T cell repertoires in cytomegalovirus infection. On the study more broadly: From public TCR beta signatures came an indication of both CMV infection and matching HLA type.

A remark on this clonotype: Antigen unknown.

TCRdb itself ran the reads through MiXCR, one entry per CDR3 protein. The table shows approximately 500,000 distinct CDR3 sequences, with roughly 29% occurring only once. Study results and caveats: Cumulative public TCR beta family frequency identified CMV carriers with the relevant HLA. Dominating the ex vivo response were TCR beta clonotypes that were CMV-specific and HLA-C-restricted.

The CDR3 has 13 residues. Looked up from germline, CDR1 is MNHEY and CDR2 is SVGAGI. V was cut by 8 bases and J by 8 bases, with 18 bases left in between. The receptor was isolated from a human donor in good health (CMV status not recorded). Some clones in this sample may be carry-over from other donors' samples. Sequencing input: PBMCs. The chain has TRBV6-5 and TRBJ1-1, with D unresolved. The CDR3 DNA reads TGTGCCAGCTTTTCGGGGTATTATGAGGAAGCTTTCTTT. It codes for CASFSGYYEEAFF.